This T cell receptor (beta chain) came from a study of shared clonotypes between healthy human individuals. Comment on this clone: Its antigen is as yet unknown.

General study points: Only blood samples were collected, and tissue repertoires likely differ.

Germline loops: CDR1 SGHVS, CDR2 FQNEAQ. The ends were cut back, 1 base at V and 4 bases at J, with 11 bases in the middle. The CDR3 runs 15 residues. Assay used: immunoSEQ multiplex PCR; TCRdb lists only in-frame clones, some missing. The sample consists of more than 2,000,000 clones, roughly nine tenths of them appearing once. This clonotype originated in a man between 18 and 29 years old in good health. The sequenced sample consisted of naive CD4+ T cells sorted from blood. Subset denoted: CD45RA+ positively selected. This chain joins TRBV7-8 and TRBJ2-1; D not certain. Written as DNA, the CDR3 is TGTGCCAGCAGCTTAGGCAGTAAGGAATACAATGAGCAGTTCTTC. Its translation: CASSLGSKEYNEQFF.